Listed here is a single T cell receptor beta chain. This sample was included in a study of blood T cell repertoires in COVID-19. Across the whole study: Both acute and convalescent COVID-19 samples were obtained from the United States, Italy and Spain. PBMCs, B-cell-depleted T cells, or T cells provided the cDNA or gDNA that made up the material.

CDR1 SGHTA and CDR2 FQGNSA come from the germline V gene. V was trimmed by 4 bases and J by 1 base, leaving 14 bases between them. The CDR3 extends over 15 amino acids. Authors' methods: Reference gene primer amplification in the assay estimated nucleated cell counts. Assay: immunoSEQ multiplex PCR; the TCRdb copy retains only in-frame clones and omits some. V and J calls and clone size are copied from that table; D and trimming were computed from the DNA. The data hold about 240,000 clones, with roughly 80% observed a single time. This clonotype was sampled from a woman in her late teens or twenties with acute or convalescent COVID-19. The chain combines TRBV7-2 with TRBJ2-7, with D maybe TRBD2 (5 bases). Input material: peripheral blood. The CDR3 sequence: CASSSPAGGSYEQYF. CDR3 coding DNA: TGTGCCAGCAGCTCCCCCGCGGGCGGGTCCTACGAGCAGTACTTC.